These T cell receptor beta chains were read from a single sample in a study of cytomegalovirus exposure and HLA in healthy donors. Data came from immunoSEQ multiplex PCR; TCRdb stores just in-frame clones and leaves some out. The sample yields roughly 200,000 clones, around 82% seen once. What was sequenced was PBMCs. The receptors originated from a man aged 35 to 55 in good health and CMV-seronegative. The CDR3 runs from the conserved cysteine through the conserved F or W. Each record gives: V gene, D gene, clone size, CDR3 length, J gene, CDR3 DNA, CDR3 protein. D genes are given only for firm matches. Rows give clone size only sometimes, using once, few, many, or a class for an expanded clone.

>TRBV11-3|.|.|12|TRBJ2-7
TGTGCCAGCAGCTTAGCAGATTACGAGCAGTACTTC
CASSLADYEQYF
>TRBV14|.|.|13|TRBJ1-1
TGTGCCAGCAGCGTAAACTTGGACACTGAAGCTTTCTTT
CASSVNLDTEAFF
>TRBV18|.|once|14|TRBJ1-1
TGTGCCAGCTCGATGGCCCGGGAGAACACTGAAGCTTTCTTT
CASSMARENTEAFF
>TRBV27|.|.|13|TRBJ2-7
TGTGCCAGCAGTTTTGCAGGGTGGTACGAGCAGTACTTC
CASSFAGWYEQYF
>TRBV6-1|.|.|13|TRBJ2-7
TGTGCCAGCAGTGAACTCAACCAGTACGAGCAGTACTTC
CASSELNQYEQYF
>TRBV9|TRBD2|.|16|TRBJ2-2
TGTGCCAGCAGTGCGACTAGCGGGGGGGCCGCCGGGGAGCTGTTTTTT
CASSATSGGAAGELFF
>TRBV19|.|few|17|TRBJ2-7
TGTGCCAGTAGTATTGTTAGTGGGGCAGGGACACTGGTCGAGCAGTACTTC
CASSIVSGAGTLVEQYF
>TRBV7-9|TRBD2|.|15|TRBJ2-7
TGTGCCAGCAGCCCCCGGGAGGGTATACCCTACGAGCAGTACTTC
CASSPREGIPYEQYF
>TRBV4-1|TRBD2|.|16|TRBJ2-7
TGCGCCAGCAGCCAGATGGGACTAGCGGACGCCTACGAGCAGTACTTC
CASSQMGLADAYEQYF
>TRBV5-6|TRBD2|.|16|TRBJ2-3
TGTGCCAGCAGCTTGGGGGGGGGATATAGCACAGATACGCAGTATTTT
CASSLGGGYSTDTQYF
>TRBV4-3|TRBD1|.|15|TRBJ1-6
TGCGCCAGCAGCCAGGAGGGACAGACTAATTCACCCCTCCACTTT
CASSQEGQTNSPLHF
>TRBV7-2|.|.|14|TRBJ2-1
TGTGCCAGCAGCTTAGCGATTGGAGGGAATGAGCAGTTCTTC
CASSLAIGGNEQFF
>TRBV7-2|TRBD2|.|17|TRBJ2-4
TGTGCCAGCAGCTCAAGAGGTCTAGCGGGGGGCCGCAACATTCAGTACTTC
CASSSRGLAGGRNIQYF
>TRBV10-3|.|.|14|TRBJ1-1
TGTGCCATCACCACGGAGGGGGGGGTGGCTGAAGCTTTCTTT
CAITTEGGVAEAFF
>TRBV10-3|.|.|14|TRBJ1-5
TGTGCCATCAGTGATGGAGGGGAGAATCAGCCCCAGCATTTT
CAISDGGENQPQHF
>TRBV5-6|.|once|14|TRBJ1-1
TGTGCCAGCAGCATCGGACACACGAACACTGAAGCTTTCTTT
CASSIGHTNTEAFF
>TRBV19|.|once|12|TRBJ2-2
TGTGCCAGTATTCCAGACACCGGGGAGCTGTTTTTT
CASIPDTGELFF
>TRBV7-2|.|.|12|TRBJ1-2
TGTGCCAGCAGCTCCCACCCCGGTGGCTACACCTTC
CASSSHPGGYTF
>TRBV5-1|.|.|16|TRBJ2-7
TGCGCCAGCAGCGCTTCAGGGGACGTCAGCTCCTACGAGCAGTACTTC
CASSASGDVSSYEQYF
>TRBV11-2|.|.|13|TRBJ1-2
TGTGCCAGCAGTCCAGACTCTAACTATGGCTACACCTTC
CASSPDSNYGYTF
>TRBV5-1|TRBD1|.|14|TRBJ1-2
TGCGCCAGCAGCTCTGGACAGGGGAACTATGGCTACACCTTC
CASSSGQGNYGYTF
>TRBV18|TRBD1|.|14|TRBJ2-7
TGTGCCAGCTCACCGGGACAGGGGACCTACGAGCAGTACTTC
CASSPGQGTYEQYF
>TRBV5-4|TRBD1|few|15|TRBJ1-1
TGTGCCAGCAGCTTGGTGGACAGGCCAAACACTGAAGCTTTCTTT
CASSLVDRPNTEAFF
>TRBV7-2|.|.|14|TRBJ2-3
TGTGCCAGCAGCTTGAGAGGTAGCACAGATACGCAGTATTTT
CASSLRGSTDTQYF
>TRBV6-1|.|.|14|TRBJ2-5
TGTGCCAGCAGGCCATCAGGCTGGCAAGAGACCCAGTACTTC
CASRPSGWQETQYF
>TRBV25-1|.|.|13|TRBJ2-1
TGTGCCAGCAGCAGCTCAGGGGGAGGCGAGCAGTTCTTC
CASSSSGGGEQFF
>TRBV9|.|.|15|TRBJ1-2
TGTGCCAGCAGCGCCGGGACGGGGGATAACTATGGCTACACCTTC
CASSAGTGDNYGYTF
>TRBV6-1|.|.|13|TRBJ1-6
TGTGCCAGCATAGAAGGACAGAATTCACCCCTCCACTTT
CASIEGQNSPLHF
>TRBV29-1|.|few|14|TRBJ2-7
TGCAGCGTTGAAGTCCCAGGGCAGGGGTACGAGCAGTACTTC
CSVEVPGQGYEQYF
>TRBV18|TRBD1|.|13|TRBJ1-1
TGTGCCAGCTCATCGGGACAGGGCACTGAAGCTTTCTTT
CASSSGQGTEAFF
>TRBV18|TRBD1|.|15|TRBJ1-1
TGTGCCAGCTCACCCATAGACTCGGGACAGGGTGAAGCTTTCTTT
CASSPIDSGQGEAFF
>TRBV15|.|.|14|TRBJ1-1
TGTGCCACCAGCAGAGGGGGGGGAGTCACTGAAGCTTTCTTT
CATSRGGGVTEAFF
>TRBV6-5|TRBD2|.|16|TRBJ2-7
TGTGCCAGCAGTTACTCGTTTAGCGGGAGAATGTACGAGCAGTACTTC
CASSYSFSGRMYEQYF
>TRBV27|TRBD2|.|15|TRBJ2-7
TGTGCCAGCAGCACGACCGGGACTAGACGGTACGAGCAGTACTTC
CASSTTGTRRYEQYF
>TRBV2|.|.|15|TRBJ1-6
TGTGCCAGCAGCGGACAGACTCCGAATAATTCACCCCTCCACTTT
CASSGQTPNNSPLHF
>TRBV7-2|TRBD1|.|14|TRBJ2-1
TGTGCCAGCAGCACGGGACAGATCTACAATGAGCAGTTCTTC
CASSTGQIYNEQFF
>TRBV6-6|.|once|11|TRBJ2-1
TGTGCCAGCAGTCTAGGGGTTGAGCAGTTCTTC
CASSLGVEQFF
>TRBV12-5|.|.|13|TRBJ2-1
TGTGCTAGTGGTTGGGACACTTACAATGAGCAGTTCTTC
CASGWDTYNEQFF
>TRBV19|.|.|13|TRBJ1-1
TGTGCCACGGAATCAGAAGGGGGCACTGAAGCTTTCTTT
CATESEGGTEAFF
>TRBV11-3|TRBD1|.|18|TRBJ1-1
TGTGCCAGCAGCTTAGATCTATCGGCAGGGGGTGGGAGCACTGAAGCTTTCTTT
CASSLDLSAGGGSTEAFF
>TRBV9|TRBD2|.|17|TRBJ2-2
TGTGCCAGCAGCCCGGGGGCGGGGGGGCCGAGCACCGGGGAGCTGTTTTTT
CASSPGAGGPSTGELFF